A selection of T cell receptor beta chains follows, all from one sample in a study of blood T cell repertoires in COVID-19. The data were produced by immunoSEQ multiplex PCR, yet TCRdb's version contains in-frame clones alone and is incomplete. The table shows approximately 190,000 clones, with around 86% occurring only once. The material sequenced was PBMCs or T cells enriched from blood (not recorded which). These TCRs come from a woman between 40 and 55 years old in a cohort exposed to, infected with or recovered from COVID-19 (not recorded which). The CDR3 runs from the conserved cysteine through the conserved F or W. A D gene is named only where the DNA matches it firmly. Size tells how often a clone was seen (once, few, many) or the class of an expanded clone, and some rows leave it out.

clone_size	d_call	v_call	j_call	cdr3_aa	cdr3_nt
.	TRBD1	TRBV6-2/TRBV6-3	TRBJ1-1	CASSPPTGVTEAFF	TGTGCCAGCAGCCCCCCGACAGGGGTAACTGAAGCTTTCTTT
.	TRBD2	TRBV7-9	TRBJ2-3	CASSLAAGGRTDTQYF	TGTGCCAGCAGCTTAGCGGCGGGGGGCCGCACAGATACGCAGTATTTT
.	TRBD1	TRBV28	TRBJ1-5	CASSPRQGGQPQHF	TGTGCCAGCAGTCCTCGACAGGGTGGCCAGCCCCAGCATTTT
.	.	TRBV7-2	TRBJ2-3	CASSLAVSGTSTDTQYF	TGTGCCAGCAGCTTAGCTGTTAGCGGTACTAGCACAGATACGCAGTATTTT
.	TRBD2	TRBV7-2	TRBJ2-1	CASSSRLAGGNEQFF	TGTGCCAGCAGCTCGAGACTAGCGGGGGGCAATGAGCAGTTCTTC
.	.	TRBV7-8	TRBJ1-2	CASSFRQTGPLANYGYTF	TGTGCCAGCAGCTTCCGACAGACAGGCCCCCTAGCTAACTATGGCTACACCTTC
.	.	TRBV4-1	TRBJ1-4	CASSQGPGSGEKLFF	TGCGCCAGCAGCCAAGGGCCCGGGTCGGGTGAAAAACTGTTTTTT
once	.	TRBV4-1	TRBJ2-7	CASSRVRGSSYEQYF	TGCGCCAGCAGCCGGGTCAGGGGCAGCTCCTACGAGCAGTACTTC
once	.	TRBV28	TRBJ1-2	CASNKGGDISYTF	TGTGCCAGCAATAAGGGGGGGGATATCAGCTACACCTTC
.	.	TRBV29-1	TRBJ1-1	CSGRDGPEAFF	TGCAGCGGCAGAGATGGGCCTGAAGCTTTCTTT
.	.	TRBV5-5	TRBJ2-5	CASSLYGEETQYF	TGTGCCAGCAGCTTGTATGGGGAGGAGACCCAGTACTTC
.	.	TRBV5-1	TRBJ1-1	CASSLEGAEAFF	TGCGCCAGCAGCTTGGAGGGGGCTGAAGCTTTCTTT
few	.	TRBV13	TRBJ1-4	CASSLQPQRREKLFF	TGTGCCAGCAGCTTACAGCCCCAAAGGAGGGAAAAACTGTTTTTT
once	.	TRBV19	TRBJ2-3	CASSITSGVTDTQYF	TGTGCCAGTAGTATAACGAGCGGAGTCACAGATACGCAGTATTTT
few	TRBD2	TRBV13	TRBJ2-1	CASSPGTRDNEQFF	TGTGCCAGCAGCCCGGGGACTAGAGACAATGAGCAGTTCTTC
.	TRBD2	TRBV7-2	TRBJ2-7	CASSLGVAGVWGEQYF	TGTGCCAGCAGCTTAGGTGTAGCGGGGGTTTGGGGCGAGCAGTACTTC
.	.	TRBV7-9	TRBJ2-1	CASSLDRNEQFF	TGTGCCAGCAGCTTAGATCGCAATGAGCAGTTCTTC
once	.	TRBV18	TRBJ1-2	CASSPTGWASNYGYTF	TGTGCCAGCTCACCAACAGGGTGGGCATCTAACTATGGCTACACCTTC
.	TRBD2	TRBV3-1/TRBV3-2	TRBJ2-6	CASSQGLNTGANVLTF	TGTGCCAGCAGCCAGGGACTAAACACTGGGGCCAACGTCCTGACTTTC
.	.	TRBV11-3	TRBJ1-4	CASSLDCFQGATNEKLFF	TGTGCCAGCAGCTTAGATTGTTTCCAGGGCGCAACTAATGAAAAACTGTTTTTT
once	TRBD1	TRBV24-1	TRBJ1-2	CATSDVTGFGGYTF	TGTGCCACCAGTGACGTGACAGGGTTCGGTGGCTACACCTTC
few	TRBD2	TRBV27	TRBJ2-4	CASSWGGAKNIQYF	TGTGCCAGCAGTTGGGGGGGAGCCAAAAACATTCAGTACTTC
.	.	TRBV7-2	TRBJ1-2	CASSLEPGYYGYTF	TGTGCCAGCAGCTTAGAGCCAGGCTACTATGGCTACACCTTC
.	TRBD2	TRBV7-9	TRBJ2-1	CASSLESGGANEQFF	TGTGCCAGCAGCTTAGAAAGCGGGGGGGCCAATGAGCAGTTCTTC
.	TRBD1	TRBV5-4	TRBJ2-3	CASSYGQGGTDTQYF	TGTGCCAGCAGCTACGGACAGGGCGGCACAGATACGCAGTATTTT
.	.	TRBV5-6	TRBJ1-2	CASSLVDTTAAGYTF	TGTGCCAGCAGCTTGGTGGACACGACCGCCGCGGGCTACACCTTC
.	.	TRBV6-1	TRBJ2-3	CASSEQELGTDTQYF	TGTGCCAGCAGTGAACAGGAATTGGGCACAGATACGCAGTATTTT
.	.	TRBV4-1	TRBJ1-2	CASSQSSLVGYGYTF	TGCGCCAGCAGCCAATCGTCCCTAGTCGGCTATGGCTACACCTTC
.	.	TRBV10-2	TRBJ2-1	CASRYRANEQFF	TGCGCCAGCAGATACAGAGCCAATGAGCAGTTCTTC
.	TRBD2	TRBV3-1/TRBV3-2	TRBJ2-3	CASSQGGLAGVRDTQYF	TGTGCCAGCAGCCAAGGAGGACTAGCGGGAGTTAGAGATACGCAGTATTTT
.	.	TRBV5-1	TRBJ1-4	CASSPTGGEKLFF	TGCGCCAGCAGCCCGACAGGAGGAGAAAAACTGTTTTTT
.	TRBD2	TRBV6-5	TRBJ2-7	CASRKGTSGSYEQYF	TGTGCCAGCAGGAAGGGGACTAGCGGGAGCTACGAGCAGTACTTC
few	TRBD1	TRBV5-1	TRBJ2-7	CASRRTGERYEQYF	TGCGCCAGCAGGCGGACAGGTGAACGCTACGAGCAGTACTTC
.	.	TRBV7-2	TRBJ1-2	CASSSPSGVVRGYTF	TGTGCCAGCAGCTCCCCCTCAGGGGTAGTCCGTGGCTACACCTTC
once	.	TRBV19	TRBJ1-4	CASSIQGSEKLFF	TGTGCCAGTAGTATACAGGGTAGCGAAAAACTGTTTTTT
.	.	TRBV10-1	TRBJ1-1	CASSDRGGNTEAFF	TGCGCCAGCAGTGATCGAGGTGGTAACACTGAAGCTTTCTTT
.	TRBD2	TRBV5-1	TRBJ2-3	CASSHASGGAYPRTDTQYF	TGCGCCAGCAGTCATGCCAGCGGGGGGGCGTACCCGCGCACAGATACGCAGTATTTT
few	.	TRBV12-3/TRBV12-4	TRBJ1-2	CASSPRVTGYTF	TGTGCCAGCAGTCCCAGGGTTACTGGCTACACCTTC
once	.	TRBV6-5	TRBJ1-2	CASSYEGMRGYTF	TGTGCCAGCAGTTACGAGGGAATGAGAGGCTACACCTTC
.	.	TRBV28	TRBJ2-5	CASSSLSSRETQYF	TGTGCCAGCAGTTCCTTAAGTAGCCGAGAGACCCAGTACTTC
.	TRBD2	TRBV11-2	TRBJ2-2	CASSSLGLAENTGELFF	TGTGCCAGCAGCTCCCTTGGACTAGCGGAGAACACCGGGGAGCTGTTTTTT
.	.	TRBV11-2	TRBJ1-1	CASSPGLETEAFF	TGTGCCAGCAGCCCAGGACTGGAGACTGAAGCTTTCTTT
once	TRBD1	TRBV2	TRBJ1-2	CASTTDREGGYTF	TGTGCCAGCACGACGGACAGGGAAGGAGGCTACACCTTC
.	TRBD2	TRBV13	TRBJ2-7	CASSVLAGGSEQYF	TGTGCCAGCAGCGTATTAGCGGGAGGTAGCGAGCAGTACTTC
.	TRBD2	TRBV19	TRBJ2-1	CASSTWTSGSQYEQFF	TGTGCCAGTAGTACTTGGACTAGCGGGAGTCAATATGAGCAGTTCTTC